This TCR beta chain came from a study of blood T cells in healthy people across ages. Overall study context: Capture by template switching was about one barcoded beta molecule per two T cells.

Each donor was a healthy Caucasian individual from Russia, aged roughly 6 to 95. Per the germline V gene, CDR1 is DFQATT and CDR2 is SNEGSKA (reference sequence). V shed 2 bases, J shed 11 bases, and the junction held 19 bases outside the gene matches. This CDR3 comprises 16 residues. Sample-barcoded 5' priming and a J-beta primer mix drove a second PCR of 7 to 11 cycles. Each CDR3 protein is one row after TCRdb ran MiXCR on the 5' RACE reads. This sample carries 1.5 million to 2 million distinct CDR3 sequences, 30% to 40% of them seen once, and the ten largest clones take under 25%. The specimen sequenced was blood. The chain links TRBV20-1 to TRBJ2-5; 8 nucleotides line up with TRBD2. The sequence came from a human donor in good health. As DNA, the CDR3 is TGCAGTGCTAGATTACCGTGGGGGACCAACGAGCGGGAGCAGTACTTC. Translated, it gives CSARLPWGTNEREQYF.